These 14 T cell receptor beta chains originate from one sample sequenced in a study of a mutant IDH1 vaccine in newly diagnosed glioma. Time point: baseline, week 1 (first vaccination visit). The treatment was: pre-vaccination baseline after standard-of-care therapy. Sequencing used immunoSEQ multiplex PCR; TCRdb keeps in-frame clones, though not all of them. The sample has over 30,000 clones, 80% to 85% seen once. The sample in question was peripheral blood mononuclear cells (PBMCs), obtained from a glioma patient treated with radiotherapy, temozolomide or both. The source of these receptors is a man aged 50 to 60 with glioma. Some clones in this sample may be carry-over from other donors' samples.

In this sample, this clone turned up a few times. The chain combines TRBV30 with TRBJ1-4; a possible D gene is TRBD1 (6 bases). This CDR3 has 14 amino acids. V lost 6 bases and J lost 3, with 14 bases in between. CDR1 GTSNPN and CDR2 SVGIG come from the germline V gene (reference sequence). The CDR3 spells CACLKDSANEKLFF. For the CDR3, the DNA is TGTGCCTGTCTAAAGGACAGTGCTAATGAAAAACTGTTTTTT. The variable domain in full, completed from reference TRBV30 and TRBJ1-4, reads SQTIHQWPATLVQPVGSPLSLECTVEGTSNPNLYWYRQAAGRGLQLLFYSVGIGQISSEVPQNLSASRPQDRQFILSSKKLLLSDSGFYLCACLKDSANEKLFFGSGTQLSVL.

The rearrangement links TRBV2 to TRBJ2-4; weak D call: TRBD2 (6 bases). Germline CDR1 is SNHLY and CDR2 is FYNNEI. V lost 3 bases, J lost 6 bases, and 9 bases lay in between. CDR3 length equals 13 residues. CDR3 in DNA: TGTGCCAGCAGTGAGTGGAGGGGAAACATTCAGTACTTC. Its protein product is CASSEWRGNIQYF.

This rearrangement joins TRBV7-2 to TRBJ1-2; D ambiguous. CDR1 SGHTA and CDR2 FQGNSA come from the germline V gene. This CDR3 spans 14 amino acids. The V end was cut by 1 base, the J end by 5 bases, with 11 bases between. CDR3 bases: TGTGCCAGCAGCTTAGAACCGAACCCATATGGCTACACCTTC. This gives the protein CASSLEPNPYGYTF.

CDR3 region: CASSQGERDSYEQYF. CDR3 nucleotides: TGTGCCAGCAGCCAAGGGGAGCGGGACTCCTACGAGCAGTACTTC. The gene calls are TRBV4-2 and TRBJ2-7; 7 nucleotides match TRBD2. Germline-derived CDR1 and CDR2 are LGHNA and YNFKEQ. The CDR3 extends over 15 amino acids. J gave up 0 bases and V 1 base, and 3 bases lay outside the gene matches.

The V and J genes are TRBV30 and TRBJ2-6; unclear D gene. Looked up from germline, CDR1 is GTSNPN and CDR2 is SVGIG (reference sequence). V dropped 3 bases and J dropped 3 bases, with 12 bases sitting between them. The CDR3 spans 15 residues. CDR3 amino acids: CAWSPGTFGANVLTF. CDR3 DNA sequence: TGTGCCTGGAGCCCTGGAACGTTTGGGGCCAACGTCCTGACTTTC.

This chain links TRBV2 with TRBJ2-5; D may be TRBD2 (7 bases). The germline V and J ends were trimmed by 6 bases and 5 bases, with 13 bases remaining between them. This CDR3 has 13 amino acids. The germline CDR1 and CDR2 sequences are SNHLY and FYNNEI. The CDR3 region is CASRGGGEETQYF. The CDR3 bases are TGTGCCAGCAGGGGAGGGGGGGAGGAGACCCAGTACTTC.

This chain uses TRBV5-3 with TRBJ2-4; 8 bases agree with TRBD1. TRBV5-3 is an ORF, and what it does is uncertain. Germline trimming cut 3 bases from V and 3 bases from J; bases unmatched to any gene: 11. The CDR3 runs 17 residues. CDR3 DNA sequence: TGTGCCAGAAGCTGCTGCCCGGGACAGGTCGACAAAAACATTCAGTACTTC. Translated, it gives CARSCCPGQVDKNIQYF.

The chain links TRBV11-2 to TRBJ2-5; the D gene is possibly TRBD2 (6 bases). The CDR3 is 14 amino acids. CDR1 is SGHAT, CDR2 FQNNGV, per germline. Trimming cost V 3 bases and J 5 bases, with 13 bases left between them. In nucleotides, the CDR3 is TGTGCCAGCAGCTTGGTGGCAGGGAGGGAGACCCAGTACTTC. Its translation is CASSLVAGRETQYF.

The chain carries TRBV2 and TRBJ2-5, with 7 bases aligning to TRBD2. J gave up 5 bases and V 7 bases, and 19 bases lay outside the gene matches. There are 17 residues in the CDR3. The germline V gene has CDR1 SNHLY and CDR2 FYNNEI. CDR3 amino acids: CASTFTPSRLARETQYF. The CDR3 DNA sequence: TGTGCCAGCACCTTTACCCCGTCTAGACTAGCCAGGGAGACCCAGTACTTC.

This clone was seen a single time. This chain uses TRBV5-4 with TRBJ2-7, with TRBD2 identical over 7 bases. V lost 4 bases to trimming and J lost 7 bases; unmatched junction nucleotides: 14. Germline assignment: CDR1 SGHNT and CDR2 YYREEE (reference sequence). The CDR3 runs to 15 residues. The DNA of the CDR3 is TGTGCCAGCAGCCACCCAGAGCGGGGAGTATGGGAGCAGTACTTC. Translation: CASSHPERGVWEQYF.

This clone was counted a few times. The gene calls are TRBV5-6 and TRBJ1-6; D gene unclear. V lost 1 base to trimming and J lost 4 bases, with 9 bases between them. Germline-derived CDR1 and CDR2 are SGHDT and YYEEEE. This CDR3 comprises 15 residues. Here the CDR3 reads CASSLRTGYNSPLHF. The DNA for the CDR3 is TGTGCCAGCAGCTTGAGGACGGGGTATAATTCACCCCTCCACTTT.

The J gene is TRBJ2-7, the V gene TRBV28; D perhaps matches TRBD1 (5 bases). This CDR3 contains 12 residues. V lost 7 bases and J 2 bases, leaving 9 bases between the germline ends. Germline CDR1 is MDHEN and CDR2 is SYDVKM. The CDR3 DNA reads TGTGCCAGCAACTTAGGGGCCTACGAGCAGTACTTC. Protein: CASNLGAYEQYF.

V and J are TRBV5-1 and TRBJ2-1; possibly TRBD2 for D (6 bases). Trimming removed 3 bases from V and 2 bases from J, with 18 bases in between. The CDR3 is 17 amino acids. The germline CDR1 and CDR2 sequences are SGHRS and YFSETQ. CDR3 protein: CASSSWPIGEAYNEQFF. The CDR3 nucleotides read TGCGCCAGCAGCTCCTGGCCTATTGGGGAGGCCTACAATGAGCAGTTCTTC.

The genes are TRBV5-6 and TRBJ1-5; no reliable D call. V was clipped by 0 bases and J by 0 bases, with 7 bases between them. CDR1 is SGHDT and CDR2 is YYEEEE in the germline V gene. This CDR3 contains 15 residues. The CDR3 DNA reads TGTGCCAGCAGCTTGGGGGTATATAGCAATCAGCCCCAGCATTTT. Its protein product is CASSLGVYSNQPQHF. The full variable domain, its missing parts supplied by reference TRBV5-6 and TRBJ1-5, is DAGVTQSPTHLIKTRGQQVTLRCSPKSGHDTVSWYQQALGQGPQFIFQYYEEEERQRGNFPDRFSGHQFPNYSSELNVNALLLGDSALYLCASSLGVYSNQPQHFGDGTRLSIL.